This T cell receptor beta chain was documented in a study of blood T cells in healthy people across ages. A sample-barcoded 5' primer and a J-beta primer mix were used in a second PCR of about 6 to 12 cycles. In TCRdb, the 5' RACE reads were re-called with MiXCR into one record per CDR3 protein. The data contain approximately 960,000 distinct CDR3 sequences, approximately 32% of them singletons. This clonotype was seen more than once but under ten times. In addition, the sample was reused for a study of T cells of mothers and their children. In that study: Slightly, though not significantly, more overlap was seen in related than in unrelated mother-child pairs.

The sequenced sample consisted of blood. The source is a woman aged 40 to 50 in good health.

CDR3 DNA: TGTGCCTCCAGGGAGGGTTTTGATTCACCCCTCCACTTT. Residues: CASREGFDSPLHF. The chain recombines TRBV12-3 or TRBV12-4 with TRBJ1-6, with a tentative D call TRBD1 (5 bases). This CDR3 is 13 amino acids long. Trimming cost V 11 bases and J 8 bases, with 16 bases left between them.